This T cell receptor beta chain was identified in a study of Graves' ophthalmopathy and Graves' hyperthyroidism. As concerns this clonotype: A much larger clone is a single base away; this may be a read error.

The stable label applied to hyperthyroidism with no ophthalmopathy within 18 months of follow-up. Patients were excluded if they had other autoimmune diseases or uncontrolled infections, and likewise if pregnancy or lactation applied. Germline loops: CDR1 MNHNS, CDR2 SASEGT. The CDR3 spans 14 residues. CDR3 regions of TCR beta were amplified from RNA transcripts. Second-round multiplex PCR came after first-round RT-PCR with HTBI primers. TCRdb re-called the multiplex PCR reads with MiXCR, one entry per CDR3 protein. The table includes more than 300,000 distinct CDR3 sequences, 15% detected once. The TCR originated in a woman between 18 and 30 years old with stable Graves' hyperthyroidism. V usage is TRBV6-1 and J usage is TRBJ2-5; a weak D match, TRBD1 (5 bases). The sample consisted of peripheral blood. The CDR3 is CVISGGRDKVTQYF. The CDR3 region has the DNA TGTGTCATCAGTGGTGGCAGGGATAAGGTGACCCAGTACTTC.